This note documents a single T cell receptor beta chain sequence. A junction end diverges from the germline sequence, so it may reflect a read error. Other DNA variants within this sample encode the same CDR3. This CDR3 contains 16 residues. The germline V gene encodes CDR1 SGHTS and CDR2 YDEGEE. The data belong to a study of blood T cell repertoires in COVID-19. Study as a whole: Some COVID-19 samples were acute and others convalescent; all came from the United States, Italy and Spain. T cells, B-cell-depleted T cells, or PBMCs provided the cDNA or gDNA that served as material.

How the authors handled the data: Amplification with reference gene primers provided the estimates of nucleated cell counts. Data came from immunoSEQ multiplex PCR; TCRdb stores just in-frame clones and leaves some out. V, J and clone size reflect that table, while D and trimming were determined from the DNA. The sample has about 7,800 clones; about 84% are singletons. The clonotype originates from a woman in her fifties or sixties with active COVID-19. Sequenced: peripheral blood. This rearrangement joins TRBV5-8 to TRBJ1-2; TRBD1 matches 9 bases. CDR3 protein: CASSLGTGRLNYGYTF. CDR3 coding DNA: TGTGCCAGCAGTTTGGGGACAGGGAGATTAAACTATGGCTACACCTTC.